These 32 T cell receptor beta chains share one sample of origin, sequenced in a study of PD-L1 blockade in urothelial cancer. Using immunoSEQ multiplex PCR, the repertoire was profiled, and TCRdb retains in-frame clones only, with some absent. The table shows about 74,000 clones, with 85% to 90% occurring only once. The time point here: pretreatment peripheral blood. The source material was PBMCs, sampled around atezolizumab (anti-PD-L1) treatment. Every receptor here comes from a man between 65 and 85 years old with urothelial cancer.

The V gene is TRBV7-8, the J gene TRBJ2-5; TRBD1 matches 8 bases. Germline assignment: CDR1 SGHVS and CDR2 FQNEAQ. V lost 5 bases to trimming and J lost 2 bases; unmatched junction nucleotides: 13. The CDR3 has 17 amino acids. CDR3 region: CASSHLPPTGVQETQYF. For the CDR3, the DNA is TGTGCCAGCAGCCATTTGCCCCCGACAGGGGTACAAGAGACCCAGTACTTC.

The rearrangement links TRBV11-2 to TRBJ2-7; D is perhaps TRBD2 (5 bases). This CDR3 is built from 13 residues. V dropped 4 bases and J dropped 3 bases, with 10 bases sitting between them. Germline V gene lookup returns CDR1 SGHAT and CDR2 FQNNGV. The CDR3 bases are TGTGCCAGCAGCTCCTACCGGGACTACGAGCAGTACTTC. Protein: CASSSYRDYEQYF.

This clone was counted once. This rearrangement joins TRBV5-1 to TRBJ2-3; TRBD2 might be the D (5 bases). V was shortened by 8 bases and J by 2 bases, with 15 bases between the two germline ends. Germline lookup yields CDR1 SGHRS and CDR2 YFSETQ. The CDR3 runs to 14 residues. The CDR3 sequence is CASRRSAYTDTQYF. Written as DNA, the CDR3 is TGCGCCAGTCGGAGGAGCGCTTACACAGATACGCAGTATTTT.

This chain joins TRBV30 and TRBJ2-7; the D gene is possibly TRBD2 (5 bases). CDR3 length: 15 amino acids. Germline CDR1 GTSNPN, CDR2 SVGIG (reference sequence). V was shortened by 0 bases and J by 1 base, with 13 bases between the two germline ends. The CDR3 loop reads CAWSVRGFGSYEQYF. The CDR3 nucleotides are TGTGCCTGGAGTGTACGAGGGTTTGGGTCCTACGAGCAGTACTTC.

This chain links TRBV9 with TRBJ2-1, with D possibly TRBD2 on 5 matching bases. There are 18 residues in the CDR3. The ends were cut back, 3 bases at V and 0 bases at J, with 19 bases in the middle. Germline lookup yields CDR1 SGDLS and CDR2 YYNGEE. This chain's CDR3 is CASSGFGREGSSYNEQFF. For the CDR3, the DNA is TGTGCCAGCAGCGGGTTTGGAAGGGAAGGGAGCTCCTACAATGAGCAGTTCTTC.

V usage is TRBV7-6 and J usage is TRBJ2-3; D perhaps matches TRBD2 (6 bases). The CDR3 runs to 14 residues. CDR1 is SGHVS, CDR2 FNYEAQ, per germline. Between the trimmed V and J ends, which lost 5 bases and 2 bases, there was a span of 11 bases. The CDR3 region is CASSAGPSTDTQYF. The CDR3 DNA is TGTGCCAGCAGCGCGGGACCGTCCACAGATACGCAGTATTTT.

The chain employs TRBV6-1 and TRBJ2-1; TRBD2 agrees at 7 bases. V lost 4 bases, J lost 7 bases, and 7 bases stayed unmatched. Germline-derived CDR1 and CDR2 are MNHNS and SASEGT. This CDR3 is built from 14 residues. CDR3 sequence (DNA): TGTGCCAGCAGTGTTGGATATAGCGGGAATGAGCAGTTCTTC. It specifies CASSVGYSGNEQFF.

This clone was observed a single time. The chain couples TRBV27 to TRBJ1-4; TRBD1 matches 10 bases. The CDR3 consists of 14 residues. V trimming: 4 bases; J trimming: 12 bases; junction bases outside the gene matches: 8. Germline assignment: CDR1 MNHEY and CDR2 SMNVEV (reference sequence). CDR3 DNA: TGTGCCAGCAGTTACCGGGACAGGGGAGGGCAACTGTTTTTT. It specifies CASSYRDRGGQLFF.

The chain has TRBV5-6 and TRBJ2-2, with a weak D call TRBD1 (6 bases). This CDR3 comprises 16 residues. Trimming left V 1 base short and J 5 bases short, with 15 bases between. From germline, CDR1 is SGHDT and CDR2 YYEEEE. The CDR3 protein is CASSLLVRGRTGELFF. CDR3 nucleotide sequence: TGTGCCAGCAGCTTGTTGGTCAGGGGTAGGACCGGGGAGCTGTTTTTT.

This clone has only one observation. V is TRBV6-5 and J is TRBJ2-1; 11 bases align to TRBD2. J lost 8 bases, V lost 2 bases, and 8 bases had no gene match. The CDR3 loop spans 16 amino acids. Germline loops: CDR1 MNHEY, CDR2 SVGAGI. CDR3 protein: CASSYGVAGGFYEQFF. The CDR3 DNA sequence: TGTGCCAGCAGTTACGGCGTAGCGGGGGGGTTCTATGAGCAGTTCTTC.

The V call is TRBV5-1, the J call TRBJ2-5; TRBD2 matches at 11 bases. The CDR3 covers 17 residues. Trimming took 2 bases from V and 1 from J; bases not matched to a gene: 7. Germline-derived CDR1 and CDR2 are SGHRS and YFSETQ. The chain's CDR3 is CASSFGLAGTLQETQYF. In DNA form, the CDR3 reads TGCGCCAGCAGCTTCGGACTAGCGGGCACTCTCCAAGAGACCCAGTACTTC. The whole variable domain, filled in from reference TRBV5-1 and TRBJ2-5, reads KAGVTQTPRYLIKTRGQQVTLSCSPISGHRSVSWYQQTPGQGLQFLFEYFSETQRNKGNFPGRFSGRQFSNSRSEMNVSTLELGDSALYLCASSFGLAGTLQETQYFGPGTRLLVL.

The CDR3 sequence: CASSLGEAWWDTEAFF. The CDR3 coding sequence is TGTGCCAGCAGCTTAGGGGAGGCCTGGTGGGACACTGAAGCTTTCTTT. The J gene is TRBJ1-1, the V gene TRBV7-9; D is undetermined. Germline loops: CDR1 SEHNR, CDR2 FQNEAQ (reference sequence). V was trimmed by 1 base and J by 3 bases, leaving 15 bases between them. There are 16 residues in the CDR3.

The chain has TRBV2 and TRBJ2-7; TRBD1 matches at 7 bases. CDR1 SNHLY and CDR2 FYNNEI come from the germline V gene. The CDR3 has 15 amino acids. Trimming removed 6 bases from V and 1 base from J; junction bases left unmatched: 9. The CDR3 reads CASSGGQAVSYEQYF. In DNA form, the CDR3 reads TGTGCCAGCAGCGGCGGACAGGCTGTTTCCTACGAGCAGTACTTC.

The chain has TRBV27 and TRBJ2-7; the D is unclear. V gave up 2 bases and J gave up 3 bases, with 8 bases separating them. CDR1 is MNHEY, CDR2 SMNVEV, per germline (reference sequence). The CDR3 has 13 residues. In nucleotides, the CDR3 is TGTGCCAGCAGTTTAGGCAGGATCTACGAGCAGTACTTC. Its translation is CASSLGRIYEQYF.

The chain joins TRBV7-2 to TRBJ1-1; no clear D gene. Germline assignment: CDR1 SGHTA and CDR2 FQGNSA. The CDR3 has 13 residues. Trimming shortened V by 5 bases and J by 0 bases, and 7 bases separated the two germline ends. This CDR3 is CASSPRMNTEAFF. CDR3 bases: TGTGCCAGCAGCCCGAGGATGAACACTGAAGCTTTCTTT.

The chain combines TRBV6-5 with TRBJ1-2, with D possibly being TRBD1 (6 bases). The CDR3 is made up of 15 amino acids. In germline, CDR1 is MNHEY, CDR2 SVGAGI. Trimming shortened V by 0 bases and J by 4 bases, and 12 bases separated the two germline ends. CDR3 in amino acids: CASSYSIRQAYGYTF. CDR3 sequence (DNA): TGTGCCAGCAGTTACTCTATACGACAGGCCTATGGCTACACCTTC.

This chain connects TRBV5-1 to TRBJ2-1, with 8 bases that match TRBD1. The CDR3 is 13 amino acids. The germline V gene encodes CDR1 SGHRS and CDR2 YFSETQ. V dropped 4 bases and J dropped 8; count of bases not matched to a gene: 5. This CDR3 reads CASSGLDRDEQFF. As DNA, the CDR3 is TGCGCCAGCAGCGGCCTGGACAGGGATGAGCAGTTCTTC.

The rearrangement links TRBV5-6 to TRBJ2-6; 7 positions match TRBD2. This CDR3 region has 15 residues. V dropped 6 bases and J dropped 2; count of bases not matched to a gene: 5. Germline loops: CDR1 SGHDT, CDR2 YYEEEE. The CDR3 here is CASMGAGTGANVLTF. For the CDR3, the DNA is TGTGCCAGCATGGGAGCGGGGACTGGGGCCAACGTCCTGACTTTC. The variable domain in full, completed from reference TRBV5-6 and TRBJ2-6, reads DAGVTQSPTHLIKTRGQQVTLRCSPKSGHDTVSWYQQALGQGPQFIFQYYEEEERQRGNFPDRFSGHQFPNYSSELNVNALLLGDSALYLCASMGAGTGANVLTFGAGSRLTVL.

The CDR3 nucleotides are TGTGCCAGCAGCGTAGGTCCGGGGTCAGATACGCAGTATTTT. Protein sequence: CASSVGPGSDTQYF. The chain joins TRBV9 to TRBJ2-3, with D perhaps matching TRBD2 (5 bases). Germline CDR1 is SGDLS and CDR2 is YYNGEE. The CDR3 has 14 amino acids. Trimming removed 0 bases from V and 4 bases from J, with 9 bases in between.

This clone was picked up a small number of times. CDR3 sequence (DNA): TGCAGCGTCCTGTCCGGGACAGTGAACAATGAGCAGTTCTTC. Its translation: CSVLSGTVNNEQFF. The V and J genes are TRBV29-1 and TRBJ2-1; TRBD1 aligns across 7 bases. With V trimmed by 6 bases and J by 5 bases, 10 bases remained unmatched. In germline, CDR1 is SQVTM, CDR2 ANQGSEA. This CDR3 is built from 14 residues.

V is TRBV5-1 and J is TRBJ2-2; 8 bases are a match to TRBD1. There are 16 residues in the CDR3. V shed 0 bases and J 6 bases; nucleotides not matched to a gene: 7. Looked up from germline, CDR1 is SGHRS and CDR2 is YFSETQ. CDR3 sequence reads: CASSLAQGAGAGELFF. In DNA, the CDR3 is TGCGCCAGCAGCTTGGCCCAGGGGGCTGGTGCCGGGGAGCTGTTTTTT.

The rearrangement links TRBV2 to TRBJ1-1, with D maybe TRBD1 (5 bases). V lost 5 bases to trimming and J lost 1 base, with 11 bases between them. Germline CDR1 and CDR2: SNHLY and FYNNEI. The CDR3 covers 14 residues. DNA of the CDR3: TGTGCCAGCAGTAGGGTAACAGGGAACACTGAAGCTTTCTTT. This sequence encodes CASSRVTGNTEAFF.

The chain recombines TRBV18 with TRBJ2-4; 9 bases are a match to TRBD1. Germline lookup yields CDR1 KGHSH and CDR2 LQKENI. With V trimmed by 6 bases and J by 3 bases, 12 bases remained unmatched. There are 17 residues in the CDR3. CDR3 in amino acids: CASSPPTGGLVKNIQYF. As DNA, the CDR3 is TGTGCCAGCTCGCCCCCGACAGGGGGATTGGTCAAAAACATTCAGTACTTC.

The count of this clone is one. J is TRBJ2-1 and V is TRBV28, with 9 bases lining up with TRBD2. J lost 6 bases, V lost 4 bases, and 7 bases had no gene match. The CDR3 covers 15 residues. Germline values: CDR1 MDHEN, CDR2 SYDVKM. CDR3 protein: CASSYIAGVGNEQFF. In nucleotides, the CDR3 is TGTGCCAGCAGTTACATAGCGGGAGTGGGCAATGAGCAGTTCTTC.

J is TRBJ1-2 and V is TRBV9, with a tentative D call TRBD1 (6 bases). Looked up from germline, CDR1 is SGDLS and CDR2 is YYNGEE. The V end was cut by 0 bases, the J end by 7 bases, with 16 bases between. This CDR3 has 15 residues. CDR3 loop: CASSVDGGYLSGYTF. The DNA for the CDR3 is TGTGCCAGCAGCGTAGATGGGGGCTACCTATCTGGCTACACCTTC.

This clone has a handful of counts. The V and J genes are TRBV9 and TRBJ2-7, with 16 bases matching TRBD2. Unmatched junction bases numbered 8, after V lost 3 bases and J lost 2 bases. Germline lookup yields CDR1 SGDLS and CDR2 YYNGEE. The CDR3 extends over 18 amino acids. The CDR3 region is CASSEGLAGGPSPYEQYF. CDR3 DNA: TGTGCCAGCAGCGAGGGACTAGCGGGAGGGCCTAGCCCCTACGAGCAGTACTTC.

The genes are TRBV28 and TRBJ1-5, with 9 bases fitting TRBD1. V gave up 5 bases and J gave up 6 bases; unmatched junction bases: 8. The CDR3 runs to 15 residues. Germline V lookup: CDR1 MDHEN, CDR2 SYDVKM. CDR3: CASSLQGAQGQPQHF. The CDR3 coding sequence is TGTGCCAGCAGTCTACAGGGGGCGCAAGGTCAGCCCCAGCATTTT.

The chain employs TRBV15 and TRBJ1-4, with TRBD1 as a possible D gene (5 bases). Trimming took off 8 bases at V and 7 bases at J, with 11 bases between the two ends. CDR3 length: 12 amino acids. Germline CDR1 is LNHNV and CDR2 is YYDKDF (reference sequence). Written as DNA, the CDR3 is TGTGCCACCTCCATTAGGGGTGAAAAACTGTTTTTT. Translated: CATSIRGEKLFF.

This chain connects TRBV25-1 to TRBJ1-1; D may be TRBD1 (6 bases). The V end was cut by 1 base, the J end by 0 bases, with 12 bases between. The CDR3 runs to 16 residues. CDR1 and CDR2 from the germline V gene are MGHDK and SYGVNS. The CDR3 nucleotides are TGTGCCAGCAGTGAATCCACAGGGAACATGAACACTGAAGCTTTCTTT. It is translated as CASSESTGNMNTEAFF.

The rearrangement joins TRBV19 to TRBJ2-1; no clear D gene. The germline V gene has CDR1 LNHDA and CDR2 SQIVND (reference sequence). V was clipped by 5 bases and J by 0 bases, with 14 bases between them. The CDR3 totals 16 residues. CDR3 amino acids: CASSLYFLSSYNEQFF. The CDR3 DNA sequence: TGTGCCAGTAGTCTCTACTTCCTCTCCTCCTACAATGAGCAGTTCTTC. Variable domain in full (rest from reference TRBV19 and TRBJ2-1): DGGITQSPKYLFRKEGQNVTLSCEQNLNHDAMYWYRQDPGQGLRLIYYSQIVNDFQKGDIAEGYSVSREKKESFPLTVTSAQKNPTAFYLCASSLYFLSSYNEQFFGPGTRLTVL.

V gene TRBV25-1 combines with J gene TRBJ1-1, with D possibly matching TRBD1 (6 bases). Trimming left V 5 bases short and J 2 bases short, with 12 bases between. Germline-derived CDR1 and CDR2 are MGHDK and SYGVNS. This CDR3 is built from 14 residues. CDR3 DNA sequence: TGTGCCAGCAGTTTAAGAGGGGGAAACACTGAAGCTTTCTTT. Residues: CASSLRGGNTEAFF.

The V call is TRBV28, the J call TRBJ2-7; the D gene is possibly TRBD1 (6 bases). CDR3 size: 13 residues. The ends were cut back, 5 bases at V and 3 bases at J, with 11 bases in the middle. The germline CDR1 and CDR2 sequences are MDHEN and SYDVKM. The CDR3 loop reads CASSPGQNYEQYF. In nucleotides, the CDR3 is TGTGCCAGCAGTCCGGGACAAAACTACGAGCAGTACTTC.